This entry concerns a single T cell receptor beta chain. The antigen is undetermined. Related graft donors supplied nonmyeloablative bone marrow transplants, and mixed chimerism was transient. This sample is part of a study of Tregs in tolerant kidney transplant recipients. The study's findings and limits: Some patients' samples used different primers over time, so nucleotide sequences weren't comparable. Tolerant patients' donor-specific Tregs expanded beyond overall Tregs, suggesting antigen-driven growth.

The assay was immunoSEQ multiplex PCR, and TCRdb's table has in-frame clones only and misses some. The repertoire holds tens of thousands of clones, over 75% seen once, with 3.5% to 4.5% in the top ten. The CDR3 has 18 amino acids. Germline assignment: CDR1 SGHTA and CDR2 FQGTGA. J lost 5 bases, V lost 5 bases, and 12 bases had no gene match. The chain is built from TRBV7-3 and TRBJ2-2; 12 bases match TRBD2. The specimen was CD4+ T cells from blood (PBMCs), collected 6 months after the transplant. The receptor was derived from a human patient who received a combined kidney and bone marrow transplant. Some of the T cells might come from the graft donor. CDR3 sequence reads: CASSPHTKTSGSTGELFF. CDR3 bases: TGTGCCAGCAGCCCCCACACCAAGACTAGCGGGAGTACCGGGGAGCTGTTTTTT.